A single sample is the source of the 6 T cell receptor beta chains below, sequenced in a study of T cell changes during pregnancy in multiple sclerosis. Profiled with immunoSEQ multiplex PCR; TCRdb holds only in-frame clones, not every one. Of around 88,000 clones in the sample, roughly 90% are singletons; the top ten hold 2.5%. The sample in question was peripheral blood, obtained in the first trimester of pregnancy. All receptors come from a female donor with multiple sclerosis, enrolled in a pregnancy study.

This clone was seen more than once but under ten times. The chain joins TRBV6-4 to TRBJ1-1; unclear D gene. V was trimmed by 2 bases and J by 1 base, leaving 14 bases between them. The CDR3 spans 16 residues. Per germline, CDR1 MRHNA and CDR2 SNTAGT. CDR3 loop: CASSDPQRGRNTEAFF. CDR3 DNA: TGTGCCAGCAGTGACCCCCAGCGGGGAAGGAACACTGAAGCTTTCTTT.

The chain links TRBV7-3 to TRBJ1-1, with D possibly being TRBD1 (6 bases). V was cut by 1 base and J by 1 base, with 22 bases left in between. The V gene's germline CDR1 is SGHTA and CDR2 FQGTGA. This CDR3 has 19 residues. In nucleotides, the CDR3 is TGTGCCAGCAGCTTAAGTCCGGTCAGGGGCCCCATCTGGAACACTGAAGCTTTCTTT. Amino acids: CASSLSPVRGPIWNTEAFF.

The J gene is TRBJ1-3, the V gene TRBV11-2, with D possibly TRBD1 on 5 matching bases. The CDR3 contains 13 residues. V was clipped by 5 bases and J by 5 bases, with 10 bases between them. Per the germline V gene, CDR1 is SGHAT and CDR2 is FQNNGV. The CDR3 protein is CASSRDRRNTIYF. As DNA, the CDR3 is TGTGCCAGCAGCCGAGACAGAAGAAACACCATATATTTT.

The J gene is TRBJ1-1, the V gene TRBV6-6; no reliable D call. Germline CDR1 is MNHNY and CDR2 is SVGAGI (reference sequence). V dropped 7 bases and J dropped 5 bases, with 20 bases sitting between them. The CDR3 length is 15 residues. The CDR3 region is CASTLARGYSTEAFF. The DNA for the CDR3 is TGTGCCAGCACCTTAGCCCGAGGGTATTCGACTGAAGCTTTCTTT.

CDR3: CASSWKDYPRGEQYF. Here the CDR3 DNA reads TGCGCCAGCAGCTGGAAAGACTACCCGCGGGGCGAGCAGTACTTC. This chain links TRBV5-1 with TRBJ2-7; D might be TRBD2 (6 bases). Trimming pared 3 bases from V and 6 bases from J, leaving 19 bases between. The germline gives CDR1 SGHRS, CDR2 YFSETQ. The CDR3 consists of 15 residues.

The V gene is TRBV4-2, the J gene TRBJ2-3; 7 bases fit TRBD2. The V segment lost 4 bases and the J segment 4 bases; nucleotides outside the gene matches: 2. This CDR3 contains 13 residues. Germline CDR1 and CDR2: LGHNA and YNFKEQ. CDR3 in DNA: TGTGCCAGCAGCCGCGGGAGCCCAGATACGCAGTATTTT. Amino acid sequence: CASSRGSPDTQYF.